A single T cell receptor beta chain is shown here with its context. Its cognate antigen has yet to be identified. There are no base qualities to consult, and no much larger clone falls within one base. The record originates from a study of blood T cell repertoires in COVID-19 (TCRdb year 2020). In the study overall: Samples from collaborators originated in the United States, Italy and Spain and spanned both the acute and convalescent phases of COVID-19. The material from the prospective study consisted of cDNA or gDNA derived from T cells, B-cell-depleted T cells, or PBMCs. Subjects who had been exposed to COVID-19, were actively infected with it, or had recovered from it provided the deeply sampled blood TCRbeta repertoires that made up the dataset. The repertoires were made available in a free public database intended to serve as a resource for research on the immune response to SARS-CoV-2. Samples were obtained from the ongoing ImmuneRACE study (first 160 participants) and from about 1,300 subjects provided by 6 global collaborators. Sample metadata almost always included a de-identified subject ID, COVID-19 status, age in years and sex. Where available, HLA class I and class II types were taken from metadata supplied by the sample provider and were not determined by assay-based typing. Paper-wide results and their limitations: Clinical and demographic metadata were provided uncurated, with the amount varying by source and participant.

The immunoSEQ Assay, a bias-controlled multiplex PCR, was used to amplify TCRbeta CDR3 regions from genomic DNA. Under the source paper's analysis protocol: The number of nucleated cells in each sample was estimated from the amplification of reference gene primers within the assay. To quantify the absolute abundance of each unique TCRbeta CDR3 rearrangement, sequence reads were collapsed and filtered. For each sample, productive Simpson clonality was calculated as the square root of Simpson's diversity index over productive rearrangements. TCRdb holds this immuneACCESS table with in-frame rearrangements only. Some clones are missing; in checked studies, unresolved V genes explain under half, and the rest has no known cause. The V and J calls and the clone size are those of that table, but D and trimming were determined from the DNA. The sample table contains 300,000 to 350,000 clones; only one count was recorded for 65% to 90% of them. Approximately 4.4% of the sample rests with the top ten.

Participants in the prospective study were aged roughly 18 to 100 years, lived in 24 United States geographic areas, and enrolled through a virtual design. To assign participants to cohorts, the prospective study relied on clinical history that participants themselves reported in a screening survey and a study questionnaire. In the prospective study, whole blood, serum and a nasopharyngeal or oropharyngeal swab were collected from each participant by mobile phlebotomists. Participants in the prospective study had the option to provide additional blood draws and questionnaires over an approximately 2-month period. Prospective study blood samples were shipped either frozen or at room temperature before DNA extraction. The cysteine opens and the phenylalanine closes a CDR3 of 15 amino acids. CDR3 DNA is the only sequence kept; it has 45 bases, read in frame from the first base. CDR1 ENHRY and CDR2 SYGVKD are derived from the germline V gene. The trim is 6 bases for V and 0 bases for J, with a gap of 12 bases between the germline ends.

The sequenced sample consisted of PBMCs or T cells enriched from blood (not recorded which). This receptor was obtained from a woman in her thirties or forties with acute COVID-19. Here the chain combines TRBV10-3 and TRBJ1-3; the D gene is possibly TRBD1, with 6 bases matching. The sequence in DNA is TGTGCCATCAGAGAGGACAGACTCTCTGGAAACACCATATATTTT. Its protein product is CAIREDRLSGNTIYF.